The clone carrying this TCR beta chain was counted once. Authors' analysis steps: Nucleated cell counts were estimated from reference gene primer amplification. Profiled with immunoSEQ multiplex PCR; TCRdb holds only in-frame clones, not every one. V and J calls and clone size are as listed in that table; D and trimming were resolved from the DNA. The table shows hundreds of thousands of clones, with roughly 82% occurring only once. Participants had their cohort set by participant-reported clinical history. This sample was included in a study of blood T cell repertoires in COVID-19. Across the whole study: Nucleic acid was either cDNA or gDNA, and it came from T cells, B-cell-depleted T cells, or PBMCs.

Trimming stripped 5 bases from V and 2 bases from J, with 16 bases between. Germline CDR1 is SGHVS and CDR2 is FQNEAQ. The length of the CDR3 is 16 residues. The receptor comes from a woman in her forties or fifties who had recovered from COVID-19. The rearrangement uses TRBV7-8 and TRBJ1-3; D may be TRBD1 (6 bases). The sequenced sample consisted of PBMCs or T cells enriched from blood (not recorded which). The CDR3 sequence: CASSQGWGGAGNTIYF. Here the CDR3 DNA reads TGTGCCAGCAGCCAGGGATGGGGGGGCGCTGGAAACACCATATATTTT.